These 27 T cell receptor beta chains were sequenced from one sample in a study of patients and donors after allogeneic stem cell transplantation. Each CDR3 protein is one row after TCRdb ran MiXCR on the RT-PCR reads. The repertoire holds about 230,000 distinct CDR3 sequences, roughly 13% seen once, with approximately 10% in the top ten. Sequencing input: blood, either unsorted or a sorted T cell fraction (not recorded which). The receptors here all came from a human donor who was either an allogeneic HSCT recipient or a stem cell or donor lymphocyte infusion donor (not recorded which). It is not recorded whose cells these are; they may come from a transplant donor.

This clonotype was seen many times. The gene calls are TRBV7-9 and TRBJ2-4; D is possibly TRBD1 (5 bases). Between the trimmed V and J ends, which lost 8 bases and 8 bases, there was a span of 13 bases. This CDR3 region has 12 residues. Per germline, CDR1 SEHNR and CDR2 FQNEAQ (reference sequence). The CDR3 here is CASAKGWDIQYF. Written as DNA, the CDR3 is TGTGCCAGCGCCAAGGGGTGGGACATTCAGTACTTC. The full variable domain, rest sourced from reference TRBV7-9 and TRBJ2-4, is DTGVSQNPRHKITKRGQNVTFRCDPISEHNRLYWYRQTLGQGPEFLTYFQNEAQLEKSRLLSDRFSAERPKGSFSTLEIQRTEQGDSAMYLCASAKGWDIQYFGAGTRLSVL.

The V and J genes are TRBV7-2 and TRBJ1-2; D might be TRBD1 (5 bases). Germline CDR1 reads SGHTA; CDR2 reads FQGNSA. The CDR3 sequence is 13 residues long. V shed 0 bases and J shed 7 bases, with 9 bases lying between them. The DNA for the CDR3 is TGTGCCAGCAGCTTAGCGGGGGGGACTGGCTACACCTTC. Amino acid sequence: CASSLAGGTGYTF.

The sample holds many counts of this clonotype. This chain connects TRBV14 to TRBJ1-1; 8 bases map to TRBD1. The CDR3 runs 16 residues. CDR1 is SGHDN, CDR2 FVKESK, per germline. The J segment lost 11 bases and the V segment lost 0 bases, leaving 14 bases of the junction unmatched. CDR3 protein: CASSQDRTGTGNTAFF. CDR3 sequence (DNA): TGTGCCAGCAGCCAAGATCGAACCGGGACAGGTAATACGGCTTTCTTT.

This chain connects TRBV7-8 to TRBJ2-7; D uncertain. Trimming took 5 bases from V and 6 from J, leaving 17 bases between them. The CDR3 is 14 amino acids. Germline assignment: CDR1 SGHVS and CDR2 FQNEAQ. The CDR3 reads CASSAQDPLGEQYF. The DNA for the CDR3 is TGTGCCAGCAGCGCGCAGGACCCCTTAGGCGAGCAGTACTTC.

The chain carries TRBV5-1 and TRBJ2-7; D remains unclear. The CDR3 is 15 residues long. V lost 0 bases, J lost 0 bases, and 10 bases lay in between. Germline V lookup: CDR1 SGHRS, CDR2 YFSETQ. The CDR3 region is CASSLDVASSYEQYF. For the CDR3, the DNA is TGCGCCAGCAGCTTGGACGTGGCAAGCTCCTACGAGCAGTACTTC.

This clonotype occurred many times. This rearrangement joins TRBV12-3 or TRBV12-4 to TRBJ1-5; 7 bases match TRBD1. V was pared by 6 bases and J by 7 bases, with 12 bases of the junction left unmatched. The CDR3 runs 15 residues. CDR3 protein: CASRYSTGWRQPQHF. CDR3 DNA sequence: TGTGCCAGCAGGTACTCGACAGGGTGGAGGCAGCCCCAGCATTTT.

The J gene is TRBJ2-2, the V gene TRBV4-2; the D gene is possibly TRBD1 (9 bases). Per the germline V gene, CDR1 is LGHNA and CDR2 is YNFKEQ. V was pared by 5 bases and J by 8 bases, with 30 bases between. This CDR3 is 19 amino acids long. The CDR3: CASSNGQGTREAGPGELFF. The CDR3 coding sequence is TGTGCCAGCAGCAACGGACAGGGGACGCGGGAGGCCGGTCCAGGGGAGCTGTTTTTT.

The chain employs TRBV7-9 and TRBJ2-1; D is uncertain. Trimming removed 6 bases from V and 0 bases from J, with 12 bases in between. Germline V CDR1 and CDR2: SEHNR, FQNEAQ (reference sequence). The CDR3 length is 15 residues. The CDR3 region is CASSEKKSSYNEQFF. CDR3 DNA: TGTGCCAGCAGTGAAAAAAAGTCCTCCTACAATGAGCAGTTCTTC.

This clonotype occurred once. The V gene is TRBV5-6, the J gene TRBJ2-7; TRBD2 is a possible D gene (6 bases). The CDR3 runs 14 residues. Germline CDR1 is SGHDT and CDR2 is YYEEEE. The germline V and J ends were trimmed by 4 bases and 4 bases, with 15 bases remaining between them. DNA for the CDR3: TGTGCCAGCAGCCCCACGGACTACCCTTACGAGCAGTACTTC. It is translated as CASSPTDYPYEQYF.

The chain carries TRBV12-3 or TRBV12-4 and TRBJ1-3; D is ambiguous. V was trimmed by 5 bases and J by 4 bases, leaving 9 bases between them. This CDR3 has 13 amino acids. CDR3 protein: CASSPPQGNTIYF. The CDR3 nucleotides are TGTGCCAGCAGTCCCCCCCAAGGAAACACCATATATTTT.

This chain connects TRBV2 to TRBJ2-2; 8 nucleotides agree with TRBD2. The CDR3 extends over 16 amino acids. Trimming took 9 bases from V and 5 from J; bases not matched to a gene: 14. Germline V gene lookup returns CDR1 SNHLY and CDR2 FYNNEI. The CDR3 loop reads CASNKMGPGGTGELFF. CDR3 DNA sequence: TGTGCCAGTAACAAAATGGGGCCGGGGGGGACCGGGGAGCTGTTTTTT.

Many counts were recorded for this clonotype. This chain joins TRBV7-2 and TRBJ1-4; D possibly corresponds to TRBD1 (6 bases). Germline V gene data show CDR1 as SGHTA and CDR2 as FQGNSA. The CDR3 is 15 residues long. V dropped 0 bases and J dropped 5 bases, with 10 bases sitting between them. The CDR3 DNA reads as TGTGCCAGCAGCTTAGCAAAAGGGGGAAATGAAAAACTGTTTTTT. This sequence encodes CASSLAKGGNEKLFF. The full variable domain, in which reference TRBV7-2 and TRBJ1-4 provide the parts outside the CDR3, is GAGVSQSPSNKVTEKGKDVELRCDPISGHTALYWYRQSLGQGLEFLIYFQGNSAPDKSGLPSDRFSAERTGGSVSTLTIQRTQQEDSAVYLCASSLAKGGNEKLFFGSGTQLSVL.

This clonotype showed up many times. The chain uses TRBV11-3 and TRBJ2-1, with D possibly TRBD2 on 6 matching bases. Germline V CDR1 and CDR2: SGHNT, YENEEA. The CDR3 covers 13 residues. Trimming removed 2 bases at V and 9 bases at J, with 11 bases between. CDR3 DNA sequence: TGTGCCAGCAGCTTACAGTTCGGGGGTGAGCAGTTCTTC. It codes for CASSLQFGGEQFF.

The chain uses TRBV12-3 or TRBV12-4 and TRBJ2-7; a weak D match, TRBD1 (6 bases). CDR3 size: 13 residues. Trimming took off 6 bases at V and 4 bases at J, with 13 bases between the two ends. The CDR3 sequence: CASRPEGGYEQYF. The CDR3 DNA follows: TGTGCCAGCAGACCCGAAGGGGGTTACGAGCAGTACTTC.

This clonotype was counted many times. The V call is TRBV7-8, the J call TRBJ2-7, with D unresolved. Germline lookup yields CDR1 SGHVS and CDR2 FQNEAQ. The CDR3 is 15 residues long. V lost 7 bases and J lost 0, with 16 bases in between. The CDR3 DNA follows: TGTGCCAGCAACCTGGGCTCGGAGTTCTCCTACGAGCAGTACTTC. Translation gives CASNLGSEFSYEQYF.

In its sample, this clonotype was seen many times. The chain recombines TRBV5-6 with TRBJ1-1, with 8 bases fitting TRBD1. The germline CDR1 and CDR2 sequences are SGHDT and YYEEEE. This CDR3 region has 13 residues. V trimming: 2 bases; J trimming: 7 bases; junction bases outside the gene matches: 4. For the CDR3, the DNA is TGTGCCAGCAGCTTTGTGGGACAGGATGAAGCTTTCTTT. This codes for CASSFVGQDEAFF.

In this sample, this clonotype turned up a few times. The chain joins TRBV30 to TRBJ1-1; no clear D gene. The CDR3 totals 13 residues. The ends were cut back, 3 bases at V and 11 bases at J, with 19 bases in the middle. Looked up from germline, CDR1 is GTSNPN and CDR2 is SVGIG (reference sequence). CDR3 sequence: CAWRPGPSLPAFF. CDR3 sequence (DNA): TGTGCCTGGAGGCCGGGCCCCTCTCTTCCGGCTTTCTTT.

CDR3 amino acids: CASSLTGHSNQPQHF. CDR3 bases: TGTGCCAGCAGTTTGACAGGCCATAGCAATCAGCCCCAGCATTTT. The rearrangement uses TRBV12-3 or TRBV12-4 and TRBJ1-5, with a tentative D call TRBD1 (6 bases). V was pared by 3 bases and J by 0 bases, with 9 bases between. CDR3 length: 15 amino acids.

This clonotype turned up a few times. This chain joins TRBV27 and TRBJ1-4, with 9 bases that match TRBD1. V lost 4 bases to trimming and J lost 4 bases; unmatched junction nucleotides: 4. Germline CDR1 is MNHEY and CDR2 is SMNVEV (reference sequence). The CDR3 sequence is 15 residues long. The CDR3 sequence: CASSSVTGGNEKLFF. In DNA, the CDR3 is TGTGCCAGCAGTTCAGTGACAGGGGGTAATGAAAAACTGTTTTTT.

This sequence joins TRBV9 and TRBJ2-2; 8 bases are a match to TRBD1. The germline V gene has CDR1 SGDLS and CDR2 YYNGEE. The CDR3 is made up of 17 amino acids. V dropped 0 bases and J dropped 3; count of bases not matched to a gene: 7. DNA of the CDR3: TGTGCCAGCAGCGTAGTTGTCAGGGGGCGGTACACCGGGGAGCTGTTTTTT. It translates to CASSVVVRGRYTGELFF.

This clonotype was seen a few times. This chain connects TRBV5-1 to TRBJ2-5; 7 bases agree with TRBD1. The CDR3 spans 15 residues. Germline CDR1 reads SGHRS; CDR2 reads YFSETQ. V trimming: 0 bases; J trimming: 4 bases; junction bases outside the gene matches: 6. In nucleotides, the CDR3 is TGCGCCAGCAGCTTGGGGTTAGGACAGGTAGAGACCCAGTACTTC. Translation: CASSLGLGQVETQYF. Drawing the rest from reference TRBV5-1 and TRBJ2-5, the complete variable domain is KAGVTQTPRYLIKTRGQQVTLSCSPISGHRSVSWYQQTPGQGLQFLFEYFSETQRNKGNFPGRFSGRQFSNSRSEMNVSTLELGDSALYLCASSLGLGQVETQYFGPGTRLLVL.

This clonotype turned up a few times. CDR3 sequence reads: CSAMGLAGGRNHEETQYF. CDR3 DNA: TGCAGTGCTATGGGACTAGCGGGGGGACGAAACCACGAAGAGACCCAGTACTTC. This chain connects TRBV20-1 to TRBJ2-5; TRBD2 aligns across 15 bases. Germline CDR1 DFQATT, CDR2 SNEGSKA (reference sequence). This CDR3 contains 18 residues. V lost 4 bases to trimming and J lost 3 bases; unmatched junction nucleotides: 12.

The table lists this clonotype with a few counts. CDR3 sequence reads: CASSAGFDQPQHF. CDR3 coding DNA: TGTGCCAGCAGTGCAGGGTTCGATCAGCCCCAGCATTTT. The rearrangement uses TRBV2 and TRBJ1-5; D may be TRBD1 (5 bases). The CDR3 sequence is 13 residues long. Trimming took 4 bases from V and 5 from J, leaving 9 bases between them. Germline CDR1 SNHLY, CDR2 FYNNEI. The variable domain in full, completed from reference TRBV2 and TRBJ1-5, reads EPEVTQTPSHQVTQMGQEVILRCVPISNHLYFYWYRQILGQKVEFLVSFYNNEISEKSEIFDDQFSVERPDGSNFTLKIRSTKLEDSAMYFCASSAGFDQPQHFGDGTRLSIL.

The CDR3 DNA reads TGTGCCAGCAGCGGCTCAAGCGGGAGTTTGGGCGATGAGCAGTTCTTC. Translation gives CASSGSSGSLGDEQFF. The rearrangement uses TRBV9 and TRBJ2-1; 8 bases map to TRBD2. J gave up 8 bases and V 3 bases, and 13 bases lay outside the gene matches. This CDR3 region has 16 residues. Per the germline V gene, CDR1 is SGDLS and CDR2 is YYNGEE. Full variable domain (rest looked up from reference TRBV9 and TRBJ2-1): DSGVTQTPKHLITATGQRVTLRCSPRSGDLSVYWYQQSLDQGLQFLIQYYNGEERAKGNILERFSAQQFPDLHSELNLSSLELGDSALYFCASSGSSGSLGDEQFFGPGTRLTVL.

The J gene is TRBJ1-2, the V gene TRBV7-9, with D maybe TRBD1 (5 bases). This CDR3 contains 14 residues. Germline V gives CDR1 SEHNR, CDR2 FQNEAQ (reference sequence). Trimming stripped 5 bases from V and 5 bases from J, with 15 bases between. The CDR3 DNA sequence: TGTGCCAGCAGCCCTACTTCGGGGGATTATGGCTACACCTTC. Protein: CASSPTSGDYGYTF.

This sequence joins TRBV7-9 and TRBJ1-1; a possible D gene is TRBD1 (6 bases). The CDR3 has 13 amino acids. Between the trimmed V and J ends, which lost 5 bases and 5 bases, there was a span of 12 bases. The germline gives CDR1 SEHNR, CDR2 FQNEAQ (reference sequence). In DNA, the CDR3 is TGTGCCAGCAGCCCTACAACAGGGACTGAAGCTTTCTTT. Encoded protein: CASSPTTGTEAFF.

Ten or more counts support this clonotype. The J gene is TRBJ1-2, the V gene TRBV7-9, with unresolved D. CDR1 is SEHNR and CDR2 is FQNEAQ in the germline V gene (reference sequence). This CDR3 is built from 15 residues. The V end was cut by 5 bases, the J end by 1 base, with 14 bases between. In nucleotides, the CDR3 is TGTGCCAGCAGCCCTGGCGAGAAACTTAACTATGGCTACACCTTC. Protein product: CASSPGEKLNYGYTF.